This T cell receptor (beta chain) derives from a study of T cell responses to AZD1222 COVID-19 vaccine. Profiling relied on immunoSEQ multiplex PCR, and the TCRdb table lists in-frame clones only, not all of them. Here the sample spans fewer than 200,000 clones, around 89% being singletons. V gave up 2 bases and J gave up 1 base, with 14 bases separating them. The CDR3 loop spans 16 amino acids. Looked up from germline, CDR1 is MNHEY and CDR2 is SVGAGI. The specimen was peripheral blood, collected 28 days after the second dose of the MenACWY control vaccine. The source of this sequence is an adult who received the MenACWY meningococcal vaccine as a control. The chain joins TRBV6-5 to TRBJ1-2; maybe TRBD1 (5 bases). CDR3 region: CASSYITGPSNYGYTF. CDR3 bases: TGTGCCAGCAGTTACATTACGGGACCCAGTAACTATGGCTACACCTTC.